Following are 10 T cell receptor beta chains from one sample sequenced in a study of T-cell reconstitution after alpha-beta-depleted transplantation in children. Using unique molecular identifiers, the investigators prepared the TCRbeta library. Each CDR3 protein gets one entry after TCRdb re-called the PCR reads with MiXCR. The data contain around 500,000 distinct CDR3 sequences, approximately 22% of them seen just once; the ten biggest clones take up 12% to 15%. The sequenced sample was PBMCs, mostly from graft donor cells, obtained 360 days after TCRalphabeta/CD19-depleted stem cell transplant. The receptor set was obtained from a boy younger than two who had a stem cell transplant for acute myeloid leukemia, so the T cells may come from the graft donor.

This clonotype was detected ten times or more. The chain combines TRBV7-3 with TRBJ2-2; TRBD2 agrees at 9 bases. The length of the CDR3 is 15 residues. Trimming removed 5 bases from V and 4 bases from J; junction bases left unmatched: 5. Per the germline V gene, CDR1 is SGHTA and CDR2 is FQGTGA. The CDR3 DNA reads as TGTGCCAGCAGCCCCGGGACTAGCATCACCGGGGAGCTGTTTTTT. Translated: CASSPGTSITGELFF. The whole variable domain, filled in from reference TRBV7-3 and TRBJ2-2, reads GAGVSQTPSNKVTEKGKYVELRCDPISGHTALYWYRQSLGQGPEFLIYFQGTGAADDSGLPNDRFFAVRPEGSVSTLKIQRTERGDSAVYLCASSPGTSITGELFFGEGSRLTVL.

CDR3 nucleotides: TGTGCCAGCAATCCCGGACTAGCCAACGAGCAGTACTTC. Protein product: CASNPGLANEQYF. The genes are TRBV6-2 or TRBV6-3 and TRBJ2-7; 8 nucleotides align to TRBD2. CDR3 length: 13 residues. V lost 7 bases to trimming and J lost 5 bases; unmatched junction nucleotides: 7. Looked up from germline, CDR1 is MNHEY and CDR2 is SVGEGT.

V and J are TRBV27 and TRBJ2-1, with 10 nucleotides matching TRBD1. Trimming cost V 5 bases and J 7 bases; bases outside gene matches: 11. The CDR3 extends over 16 amino acids. Germline assignment: CDR1 MNHEY and CDR2 SMNVEV (reference sequence). In nucleotides, the CDR3 is TGTGCCAGCAGTCTAATCGGGACAGGGGTTATGAATGAGCAGTTCTTC. It encodes CASSLIGTGVMNEQFF.

There are a few counts of this clonotype. This chain connects TRBV6-5 to TRBJ2-3; possibly TRBD1 for D (6 bases). The germline V and J ends were trimmed by 6 bases and 13 bases, with 17 bases remaining between them. The length of the CDR3 is 12 residues. Germline CDR1 MNHEY, CDR2 SVGAGI. The DNA of the CDR3 is TGTGCCAGCAGGGGTGGACAGCTCTGGGAGTATTTT. This encodes CASRGGQLWEYF.

The gene calls are TRBV2 and TRBJ1-2; 7 bases fit TRBD1. The CDR3 has 14 residues. V lost 2 bases to trimming and J lost 6 bases; unmatched junction nucleotides: 6. The V gene's germline CDR1 is SNHLY and CDR2 FYNNEI. CDR3 amino acids: CASSERRGQNGYTF. The CDR3 region has the DNA TGTGCCAGCAGTGAAAGGAGGGGGCAAAATGGCTACACCTTC.

The V call is TRBV5-1, the J call TRBJ1-1; 9 bases map to TRBD1. Germline values: CDR1 SGHRS, CDR2 YFSETQ. CDR3 length: 13 amino acids. V lost 7 bases, J lost 5 bases, and 6 bases stayed unmatched. Written as DNA, the CDR3 is TGCGCCAGCTGCTGGACAGGGGAGACTGAAGCTTTCTTT. It encodes CASCWTGETEAFF.

In its sample, this clonotype was seen many times. This sequence joins TRBV7-9 and TRBJ2-3; 8 bases agree with TRBD1. This CDR3 has 17 amino acids. With 3 bases clipped from V and 2 bases from J, the junction kept 10 bases outside the gene matches. CDR1 and CDR2 from the germline V gene are SEHNR and FQNEAQ (reference sequence). The CDR3 region has the DNA TGTGCCAGCAGCTTCGAATTGACAGGGGCTGACACAGATACGCAGTATTTT. Translation gives CASSFELTGADTDTQYF.

This clonotype was recorded a few times. The chain combines TRBV15 with TRBJ2-7; D may be TRBD1 or TRBD2 (5 bases each). V lost 0 bases to trimming and J lost 3 bases, with 12 bases between them. This CDR3 contains 15 residues. From germline, CDR1 is LNHNV and CDR2 YYDKDF (reference sequence). CDR3 sequence (DNA): TGTGCCACCAGCAGAGATAGGGACGGCGGCTACGAGCAGTACTTC. Protein sequence: CATSRDRDGGYEQYF.

The CDR3 DNA follows: TGTGCCAGCACACCGGGAAGGCCGGAGACCCAGTACTTC. Translating it yields CASTPGRPETQYF. This chain joins TRBV12-3 or TRBV12-4 and TRBJ2-5; D may be TRBD2 (5 bases). The V end lost 7 bases, the J end lost 5 bases, and 14 bases lay between the germline ends. The CDR3 spans 13 residues.

The rearrangement joins TRBV4-3 to TRBJ1-5; D is uncertain. The germline CDR1 and CDR2 sequences are LGHNA and YSLEER. The length of the CDR3 is 15 residues. V was trimmed by 4 bases and J by 9 bases, leaving 19 bases between them. The CDR3 spells CASSLQSGSPWPQHF. In DNA, the CDR3 is TGCGCCAGCAGCCTCCAAAGCGGGTCGCCCTGGCCCCAGCATTTT.